This T cell receptor beta chain comes out of a study of CD8+ T cells in alopecia areata. Study summary: Each day, treated patients took oral tofacitinib twice, at 5 to 10 mg per dose. Study-wide findings and caveats: A great number of expanded lesional clones endured in scalp and blood during tofacitinib.

With respect to this clone: Its antigen remains unidentified.

Stated treatment: oral pan-JAK inhibitor, 5-10 mg twice daily. CDR1 SEHNR and CDR2 FQNEAQ come from the germline V gene (reference sequence). This CDR3 comprises 14 residues. Trimming took 4 bases from V and 0 from J, leaving 7 bases between them. Extraction of RNA preceded its reverse transcription into cDNA, which served as the sequencing template. Clones were sequenced by immunoSEQ multiplex PCR, and TCRdb holds only the in-frame ones, with some missing. The sample holds roughly 200,000 clones, roughly 61% seen once. The source of this sequence is a human donor with alopecia areata. The starting material was CD8+ T cells sorted from blood, obtained at week 24, from a patient treated with tofacitinib. The rearrangement joins TRBV7-9 to TRBJ2-1; D not resolved. This CDR3 is CASSSPGSYNEQFF. The CDR3 DNA follows: TGTGCCAGCAGCTCCCCAGGCTCCTACAATGAGCAGTTCTTC.